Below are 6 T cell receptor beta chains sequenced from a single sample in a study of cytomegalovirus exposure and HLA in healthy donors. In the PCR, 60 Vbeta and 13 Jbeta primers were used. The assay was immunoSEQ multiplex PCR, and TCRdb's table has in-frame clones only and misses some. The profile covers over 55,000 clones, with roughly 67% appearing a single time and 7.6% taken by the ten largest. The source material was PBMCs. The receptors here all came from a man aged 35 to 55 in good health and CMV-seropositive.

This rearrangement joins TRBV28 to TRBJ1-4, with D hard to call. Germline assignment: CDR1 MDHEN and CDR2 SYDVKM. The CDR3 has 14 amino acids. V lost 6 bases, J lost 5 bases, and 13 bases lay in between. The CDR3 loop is CASSQEQLNEKLFF. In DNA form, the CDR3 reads TGTGCCAGCAGCCAGGAACAGTTAAATGAAAAACTGTTTTTT.

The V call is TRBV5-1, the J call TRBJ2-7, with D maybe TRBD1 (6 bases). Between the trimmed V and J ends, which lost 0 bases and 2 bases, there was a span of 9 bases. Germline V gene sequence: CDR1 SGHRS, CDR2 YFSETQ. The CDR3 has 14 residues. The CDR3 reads CASSLGDTAYEQYF. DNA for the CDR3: TGCGCCAGCAGCTTGGGGGACACAGCCTACGAGCAGTACTTC.

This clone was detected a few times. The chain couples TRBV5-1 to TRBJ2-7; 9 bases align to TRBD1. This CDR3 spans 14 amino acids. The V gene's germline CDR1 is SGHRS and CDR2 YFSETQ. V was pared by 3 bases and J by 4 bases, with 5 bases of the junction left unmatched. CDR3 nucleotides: TGCGCCAGCAGCTCGACAGGGGGGGGATACGAGCAGTACTTC. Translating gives CASSSTGGGYEQYF.

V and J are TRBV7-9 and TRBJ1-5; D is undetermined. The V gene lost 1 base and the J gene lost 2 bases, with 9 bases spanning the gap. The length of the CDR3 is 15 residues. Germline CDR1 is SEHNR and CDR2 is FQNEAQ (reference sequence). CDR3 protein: CASSLGGSGNQPQHF. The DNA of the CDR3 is TGTGCCAGCAGCTTAGGAGGGTCGGGCAATCAGCCCCAGCATTTT.

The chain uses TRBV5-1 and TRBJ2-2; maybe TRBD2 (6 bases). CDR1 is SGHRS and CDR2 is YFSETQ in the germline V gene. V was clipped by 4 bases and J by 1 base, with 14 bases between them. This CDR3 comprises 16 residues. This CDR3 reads CASSQRDSRNTGELFF. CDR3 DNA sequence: TGCGCCAGCAGCCAACGGGACTCCCGGAACACCGGGGAGCTGTTTTTT.

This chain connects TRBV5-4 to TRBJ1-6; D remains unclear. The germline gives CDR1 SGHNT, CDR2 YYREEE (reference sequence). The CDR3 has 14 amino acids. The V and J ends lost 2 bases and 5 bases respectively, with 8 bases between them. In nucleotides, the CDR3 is TGTGCCAGCAGCTTTGGTCAGGATAATTCACCCCTCCACTTT. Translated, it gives CASSFGQDNSPLHF.